This passage covers 5 T cell receptor beta chains from one sample sequenced in a study of response to subunit inactivated influenza vaccine. Each CDR3 protein gets one entry after TCRdb re-called the RT-PCR reads with MiXCR. This sample has approximately 530,000 distinct CDR3 sequences, with 6.5% to 8% found just once. The material was PBMCs from blood, obtained less than 30 months after vaccination. These receptors all stem from a man between 50 and 75 years old who received an inactivated influenza vaccine.

At least ten counts were recorded for this clonotype. The chain combines TRBV29-1 with TRBJ2-1; D possibly corresponds to TRBD2 (5 bases). This CDR3 contains 14 residues. The germline CDR1 and CDR2 sequences are SQVTM and ANQGSEA. Between the trimmed V and J ends, which lost 1 base and 5 bases, there was a span of 12 bases. The CDR3, as DNA: TGCAGCGTTGAAGCCCCTCCGCGGGACAATGAGCAGTTCTTC. It translates to CSVEAPPRDNEQFF.

This clonotype was found many times. This chain joins TRBV10-3 and TRBJ1-2; the match to TRBD1 covers 8 bases. Germline loops: CDR1 ENHRY, CDR2 SYGVKD. V shed 6 bases, J shed 3 bases, and the junction held 3 bases outside the gene matches. The CDR3 totals 13 residues. The CDR3 DNA is TGTGCCATCAGGGAGGGACAGGACTATGGCTACACCTTC. It translates to CAIREGQDYGYTF.

This clonotype has a handful of counts. This chain connects TRBV27 to TRBJ2-7, with D tentatively TRBD1 or TRBD2 (6 bases each). Deletions cut 1 base from V and 2 bases from J, with 12 bases between. This CDR3 has 15 amino acids. Germline assignment: CDR1 MNHEY and CDR2 SMNVEV (reference sequence). The CDR3: CASSLYSGAAYEQYF. The CDR3 DNA reads as TGTGCCAGCAGTTTATATTCGGGGGCTGCCTACGAGCAGTACTTC.

This clonotype occurred a few times. The chain couples TRBV7-8 to TRBJ2-5; no clear D gene. Per germline, CDR1 SGHVS and CDR2 FQNEAQ. V was clipped by 5 bases and J by 9 bases, with 16 bases between them. The CDR3 sequence is 13 residues long. The CDR3 reads CASSTTSRSSQYF. The CDR3 coding sequence is TGTGCCAGCAGCACCACCTCGAGATCTTCCCAGTACTTC.

This clonotype was seen ten or more times. The chain has TRBV20-1 and TRBJ2-5; 7 bases are shared with TRBD1. V trimming: 0 bases; J trimming: 2 bases; junction bases outside the gene matches: 3. Germline V gene data show CDR1 as DFQATT and CDR2 as SNEGSKA (reference sequence). The length of the CDR3 is 14 residues. CDR3 protein: CSAREGTVQETQYF. CDR3 DNA sequence: TGCAGTGCTAGAGAGGGGACAGTACAAGAGACCCAGTACTTC.